This entry concerns a single T cell receptor (beta chain). The germline V gene encodes CDR1 MNHNS and CDR2 SASEGT. Trimming took off 2 bases at V and 1 base at J, with 18 bases between the two ends. The CDR3 length is 18 residues. The data were taken from a study of blood T cell repertoires in COVID-19. Looking at the study overall: PBMCs, B-cell-depleted T cells, or T cells provided the cDNA or gDNA that made up the material.

In the authors' workflow: Scientists estimated how many nucleated cells there were by amplifying reference gene primers. The protocol was immunoSEQ multiplex PCR, while the TCRdb copy is restricted to in-frame clones and leaves out a portion. Clone size and the V and J calls come from that table; the DNA yielded D and trimming. Among about 230,000 clones listed, 88% were seen once. The J gene is TRBJ1-5, the V gene TRBV6-1; TRBD1 is a possible D gene (6 bases). The receptor's source is a woman in her sixties with acute or convalescent COVID-19. The sequenced sample consisted of peripheral blood. DNA for the CDR3: TGTGCCAGCAGTGAACGCATCGGGACAAGGGGGAGCAATCAGCCCCAGCATTTT. This gives the protein CASSERIGTRGSNQPQHF.